Listed below are T cell receptor beta chains from one sample, sequenced in a study of blood T cell repertoires in COVID-19. Assay: immunoSEQ multiplex PCR; the TCRdb copy retains only in-frame clones and omits some. The sample contains about 270,000 clones, about 90% of which appear only once. Sequenced input: peripheral blood. The receptors come from a woman aged 50 to 60 with acute or convalescent COVID-19. CDR3s include the opening cysteine and the closing phenylalanine or tryptophan. D genes are given only for firm matches. Clone size is given for some rows only: seen once, a few or many times, or a class if the clone is expanded.

j_call: TRBJ2-1
d_call: -
clone_size: -
v_call: TRBV6-5
cdr3_aa: CASSYTVNYNEQFF
cdr3_nt: TGTGCCAGCAGTTACACGGTCAACTACAATGAGCAGTTCTTC

j_call: TRBJ1-5
d_call: -
clone_size: -
v_call: TRBV28
cdr3_aa: CASSLSGQTYQPQHF
cdr3_nt: TGTGCCAGCAGTTTATCCGGACAGACTTATCAGCCCCAGCATTTT

j_call: TRBJ2-7
d_call: TRBD1
clone_size: -
v_call: TRBV6-6
cdr3_aa: CASSSPRRTGEPEQYF
cdr3_nt: TGTGCCAGCAGTTCCCCCCGAAGGACAGGAGAACCCGAGCAGTACTTC

j_call: TRBJ1-2
d_call: -
clone_size: -
v_call: TRBV5-8
cdr3_aa: CASSSGWQEDYTF
cdr3_nt: TGTGCCAGCAGCTCAGGCTGGCAGGAAGACTACACCTTC

j_call: TRBJ2-7
d_call: TRBD1
clone_size: once
v_call: TRBV2
cdr3_aa: CASSRGQSYEQYF
cdr3_nt: TGTGCCAGCAGTAGGGGACAGTCCTACGAGCAGTACTTC

j_call: TRBJ2-7
d_call: TRBD1
clone_size: once
v_call: TRBV27
cdr3_aa: CASSMRDRVYSEQYF
cdr3_nt: TGTGCCAGCAGCATGAGGGACAGGGTTTATAGCGAGCAGTACTTC

j_call: TRBJ1-2
d_call: -
clone_size: -
v_call: TRBV6-2/TRBV6-3
cdr3_aa: CASSSDRNYGYTF
cdr3_nt: TGTGCCAGCAGTTCCGACAGGAACTATGGCTACACCTTC

j_call: TRBJ1-2
d_call: TRBD1
clone_size: -
v_call: TRBV11-1
cdr3_aa: CASSQSPDREDGYTF
cdr3_nt: TGTGCCAGCAGCCAAAGCCCCGACAGGGAGGATGGCTACACCTTC

j_call: TRBJ2-3
d_call: TRBD2
clone_size: -
v_call: TRBV7-8
cdr3_aa: CASSSRAGVTDTQYF
cdr3_nt: TGTGCCAGCAGCTCCCGGGCGGGGGTCACAGATACGCAGTATTTT

j_call: TRBJ1-1
d_call: -
clone_size: -
v_call: TRBV12-5
cdr3_aa: CASGLVPGNTEAFF
cdr3_nt: TGTGCTAGTGGTTTGGTACCAGGCAACACTGAAGCTTTCTTT

j_call: TRBJ1-1
d_call: -
clone_size: -
v_call: TRBV7-9
cdr3_aa: CASSNKPNREGVNTEAFF
cdr3_nt: TGTGCCAGCAGCAACAAACCAAACAGGGAAGGGGTGAACACTGAAGCTTTCTTT

j_call: TRBJ2-2
d_call: TRBD1
clone_size: -
v_call: TRBV2
cdr3_aa: CASSLRTGVVTGELFF
cdr3_nt: TGTGCCAGCAGTCTGCGGACAGGGGTGGTCACCGGGGAGCTGTTTTTT

j_call: TRBJ2-1
d_call: TRBD1
clone_size: -
v_call: TRBV7-8
cdr3_aa: CASSTYRGPYNEQFF
cdr3_nt: TGTGCCAGCAGCACGTACAGGGGACCCTACAATGAGCAGTTCTTC

j_call: TRBJ2-7
d_call: -
clone_size: -
v_call: TRBV3-1/TRBV3-2
cdr3_aa: CASSQEALRTGSDPYEQYF
cdr3_nt: TGTGCCAGCAGCCAAGAAGCACTTCGGACGGGGTCGGACCCCTACGAGCAGTACTTC

j_call: TRBJ1-1
d_call: TRBD1
clone_size: -
v_call: TRBV7-9
cdr3_aa: CASSLPRGRGTEAFF
cdr3_nt: TGTGCCAGCAGCTTACCTAGGGGGCGAGGTACTGAAGCTTTCTTT

j_call: TRBJ2-7
d_call: -
clone_size: -
v_call: TRBV11-2
cdr3_aa: CACGRYEQYF
cdr3_nt: TGTGCCTGCGGGCGTTACGAGCAGTACTTC

j_call: TRBJ2-1
d_call: TRBD2
clone_size: -
v_call: TRBV28
cdr3_aa: CASSPGLAFNNEQFF
cdr3_nt: TGTGCCAGCAGTCCTGGACTAGCCTTTAACAATGAGCAGTTCTTC

j_call: TRBJ1-4
d_call: TRBD1
clone_size: -
v_call: TRBV24-1
cdr3_aa: CATSDATGTGEKLFF
cdr3_nt: TGTGCCACCAGTGATGCGACAGGGACTGGGGAAAAACTGTTTTTT